The sequence of this TCR beta chain was determined in a study of blood T cell repertoires in COVID-19. About the study: Spain, Italy and the United States supplied samples that represented acute and convalescent COVID-19. Nucleic acid was either cDNA or gDNA, and it came from T cells, B-cell-depleted T cells, or PBMCs.

In Seattle, patients joined the study during active infection and were tracked longitudinally. As originally analysed: Nucleated cell counts were estimated from reference gene primer amplification. The assay was immunoSEQ multiplex PCR, and TCRdb's table has in-frame clones only and misses some. V and J calls and clone size are copied from that table; D and trimming were computed from the DNA. The sample shows 300,000 to 450,000 clones, about nine tenths of them seen only once. This CDR3 contains 18 residues. The germline V gene encodes CDR1 SGHRS and CDR2 YFSETQ. The ends lost 0 bases at V and 2 bases at J; junction bases unmatched: 13.

This chain joins TRBV5-1 and TRBJ1-2, with 7 bases aligning to TRBD1. Sequencing was carried out using peripheral blood. This sequence was found in a woman aged 60-70 years with COVID-19, enrolled during active disease. CDR3 DNA sequence: TGCGCCAGCAGCTTGGCCGCCGAAGGGGGCGCGGGAAACTATGGCTACACCTTC. It encodes CASSLAAEGGAGNYGYTF.